Listed below are T cell receptor beta chains from one sample, sequenced in a study of human T cells and chemical hapten exposure. TCRdb reanalysed the RACE reads using MiXCR and keeps one entry per CDR3 protein. The sample records around 380,000 distinct CDR3 sequences, 4% to 5.5% being singletons. Here the sequenced sample was whole blood, taken in connection with sensitization to the hapten diphenylcyclopropenone (DPC). The receptors stem from a woman between 50 and 59 years old with alopecia areata. Some clones in this sample may be carry-over from other donors' samples. CDR3s leave out the opening cysteine and the closing phenylalanine or tryptophan.

J,V,CDR3
TRBJ2-3,TRBV5-1,ASSLETDTDTQY
TRBJ1-1,TRBV7-3,PSSASMNTEAF
TRBJ2-2,TRBV15,ATSRDRTGGAGELF
TRBJ1-5,TRBV20-1,SARRIDSQPQH
TRBJ1-1,TRBV3-1,ASSQVVNTEAF
TRBJ2-7,TRBV7-6,ASSLNGQVSYEQY
TRBJ2-1,TRBV3-1,ASSQGRTRYNEQF
TRBJ2-1,TRBV15,ATSRTGSAPYNEQF
TRBJ1-1,TRBV29-1,SHKAGAMNTEAF
TRBJ2-1,TRBV9,ASGEAGSLSDEQF
TRBJ2-1,TRBV19,ASSTLRDRVHNEQF
TRBJ1-6,TRBV5-5,ASSLPGLNSPLH
TRBJ1-5,TRBV6-2/TRBV6-3,ASSFRWDGSQPQH
TRBJ1-1,TRBV10-3,AIRGRDTEAF
TRBJ1-2,TRBV12-3/TRBV12-4,ASSRQGAHGYT
TRBJ1-1,TRBV30,ALTRQGGTEAF
TRBJ1-1,TRBV27,ASSDRGLAVNTEAF
TRBJ2-6,TRBV11-2,ASRPGTSGDSGANVLT
TRBJ2-7,TRBV12-3/TRBV12-4,ASSFGTGTRRHEQY
TRBJ2-7,TRBV29-1,SASRGYEQY
TRBJ1-6,TRBV7-2,ASSLVGRGDSPLH
TRBJ1-1,TRBV6-5,ASSTGRTEAF
TRBJ2-2,TRBV7-2,ASSLEPSGRSSGELF
TRBJ2-7,TRBV7-9,ASSPRTGTYQQY
TRBJ1-1,TRBV27,ASSPQVFGTEAF
TRBJ2-7,TRBV29-1,SVEGTGGYAEQY
TRBJ1-3,TRBV5-4,ASSSQGSGNTIS
TRBJ2-1,TRBV6-2/TRBV6-3,ASSWLAVDEQF
TRBJ2-1,TRBV6-5,ATRDPRGPYNEQF
TRBJ1-6,TRBV6-1,ASSEVPLANSPLH
TRBJ2-1,TRBV28,ASSFPGLAGDNEQF
TRBJ2-7,TRBV27,ASSLQGFRNEQY
TRBJ1-1,TRBV6-1,AIRGQPENTEAF
TRBJ2-3,TRBV20-1,SALGLATRTDTQY
TRBJ2-6,TRBV20-1,SARPGSAGANVLT
TRBJ2-3,TRBV10-3,AIGSSTDTQY
TRBJ2-4,TRBV6-5,ASSYPGTGSLAKNIQY
TRBJ2-7,TRBV27,AGAGPPYEQY
TRBJ2-7,TRBV5-4,ASSPETSVMSAYEQY
TRBJ2-7,TRBV6-2/TRBV6-3,ASSRQGRKY
TRBJ1-4,TRBV20-1,SAQGTGNEKLF
TRBJ2-3,TRBV12-3/TRBV12-4,ASIPSGRATDTQY
TRBJ2-5,TRBV7-2,ASSFPSGTGLETQY
TRBJ1-3,TRBV6-1,ASSAKMGQVGGNTIY
TRBJ1-5,TRBV9,ASSVGGAGNQPQH
TRBJ2-2,TRBV27,ASTKWSENTGELF
TRBJ2-1,TRBV7-2,ASSLLSTYNEQF
TRBJ2-3,TRBV7-3,ASSLWSRDTQY